Below are 28 T cell receptor beta chains sequenced from a single sample in a study of OX40 agonist ivuxolimab in advanced cancers. Some clones are missing from TCRdb's copy, which holds only in-frame ones; the method was immunoSEQ multiplex PCR. The table lists roughly 21,000 clones, roughly 86% of them singletons. The sample was CD4+ or CD8+ T cells sorted from blood, taken in a trial of the OX40 agonist ivuxolimab. Every receptor here comes from an adult with an advanced solid tumor such as melanoma, head and neck, liver or kidney cancer.

This clone was observed a few times. This chain uses TRBV30 with TRBJ2-1, with D possibly matching TRBD2 (6 bases). Per the germline V gene, CDR1 is GTSNPN and CDR2 is SVGIG (reference sequence). There are 15 residues in the CDR3. Trimming took off 0 bases at V and 4 bases at J, with 13 bases between the two ends. In DNA form, the CDR3 reads TGTGCCTGGAGTGTTACCAGCGGGTTGTACAATGAGCAGTTCTTC. Protein: CAWSVTSGLYNEQFF.

The rearrangement links TRBV4-1 to TRBJ1-1; D is unclear. The CDR3 spans 16 residues. V was cut by 2 bases and J by 1 base, with 14 bases left in between. The V gene's germline CDR1 is MGHRA and CDR2 YSYEKL. DNA of the CDR3: TGCGCCAGCAGCCAACTCAAACAGACAAAGAACACTGAAGCTTTCTTT. Translated: CASSQLKQTKNTEAFF.

The chain has TRBV6-1 and TRBJ2-1; TRBD2 matches 7 bases. This CDR3 has 15 amino acids. Germline loops: CDR1 MNHNS, CDR2 SASEGT. Trimming cost V 3 bases and J 6 bases; bases outside gene matches: 8. The CDR3 region is CASSEDGGSGNEQFF. In nucleotides, the CDR3 is TGTGCCAGCAGTGAGGACGGGGGGTCTGGCAATGAGCAGTTCTTC.

Written as DNA, the CDR3 is TGCACCAGCAGCCCCCGATACGGGGGCGCGAACACCGGGGAGCTGTTTTTT. Protein: CTSSPRYGGANTGELFF. The gene calls are TRBV1 and TRBJ2-2. TRBV1 is given as a pseudogene. The CDR3 is 17 amino acids.

CDR3 coding DNA: TGTGCCAGCAGCCAACCGGGTCCTCAAGAGACCCAGTACTTC. Its translation: CASSQPGPQETQYF. The V call is TRBV16, the J call TRBJ2-5; unclear D gene. Trimming left V 2 bases short and J 2 bases short, with 9 bases between. Germline V gives CDR1 KGHSY, CDR2 FQNENV. The CDR3 sequence is 14 residues long.

The genes are TRBV13 and TRBJ1-2; weak D call: TRBD1 (5 bases). The V and J ends lost 6 bases and 6 bases respectively, with 17 bases between them. Per germline, CDR1 PRHDT and CDR2 FYEKMQ (reference sequence). CDR3 size: 14 residues. CDR3 DNA sequence: TGTGCCAGCAGACTGCGGGAGATGGGGCATGGCTACACCTTC. This sequence encodes CASRLREMGHGYTF.

The J gene is TRBJ2-3, the V gene TRBV19; no reliable D call. Germline values: CDR1 LNHDA, CDR2 SQIVND (reference sequence). Trimming took 4 bases from V and 0 from J, leaving 5 bases between them. The CDR3 spans 13 residues. The CDR3 coding sequence is TGTGCCAGTAGTACGACGAGCACAGATACGCAGTATTTT. Translation: CASSTTSTDTQYF.

V usage is TRBV21-1 and J usage is TRBJ1-1. TRBV21-1 is classified as a pseudogene. This CDR3 spans 14 amino acids. CDR3 sequence reads: CASSKGRGHTEAFF. In DNA form, the CDR3 reads TGTGCCAGCAGCAAGGGGAGGGGCCACACTGAAGCTTTCTTT.

This chain joins TRBV29-1 and TRBJ1-1, with unresolved D. From germline, CDR1 is SQVTM and CDR2 ANQGSEA. The CDR3 totals 13 residues. V dropped 4 bases and J dropped 1 base, with 10 bases sitting between them. CDR3 loop: CSVGKGENTEAFF. CDR3 in DNA: TGCAGCGTTGGGAAGGGAGAGAACACTGAAGCTTTCTTT.

V usage is TRBV6-6 and J usage is TRBJ2-7, with TRBD1 identical over 9 bases. This CDR3 region has 15 residues. Germline lookup yields CDR1 MNHNY and CDR2 SVGAGI (reference sequence). The ends lost 6 bases at V and 3 bases at J; junction bases unmatched: 9. CDR3 residues: CASSPSWDRDYEQYF. In DNA, the CDR3 is TGTGCCAGCAGCCCCTCGTGGGACAGGGACTACGAGCAGTACTTC.

V and J are TRBV6-5 and TRBJ2-7; 9 nucleotides align to TRBD2. With V trimmed by 6 bases and J by 5 bases, 11 bases remained unmatched. The germline CDR1 and CDR2 sequences are MNHEY and SVGAGI. CDR3 length equals 15 residues. The CDR3 region is CASRGASGGFNEQYF. The CDR3 bases are TGTGCCAGCAGGGGGGCGAGCGGGGGGTTCAACGAGCAGTACTTC.

The genes are TRBV19 and TRBJ2-1, with 9 bases fitting TRBD2. Trimming took 3 bases from V and 8 from J; bases not matched to a gene: 8. Germline CDR1 and CDR2: LNHDA and SQIVND (reference sequence). There are 15 residues in the CDR3. The CDR3 reads CASSIFGGGADEQFF. The CDR3 DNA is TGTGCCAGTAGTATTTTTGGCGGGGGGGCCGATGAGCAGTTCTTC.

The CDR3 reads CASSQGQGESYEQYF. CDR3 nucleotides: TGTGCCAGCAGCCAAGGGCAGGGCGAATCCTACGAGCAGTACTTC. This chain uses TRBV4-2 with TRBJ2-7, with a possible D match to TRBD1 (5 bases). V gave up 1 base and J gave up 1 base, with 11 bases separating them. The CDR3 runs to 15 residues. Germline lookup yields CDR1 LGHNA and CDR2 YNFKEQ.

This sequence joins TRBV5-6 and TRBJ2-7; no clear D gene. This CDR3 comprises 15 residues. Trimming cost V 1 base and J 2 bases, with 13 bases left between them. CDR1 is SGHDT and CDR2 is YYEEEE in the germline V gene. The chain's CDR3 is CASSLPAESTYEQYF. The CDR3 DNA is TGTGCCAGCAGCTTGCCGGCGGAAAGCACCTACGAGCAGTACTTC.

This chain links TRBV19 with TRBJ1-1; D is undetermined. CDR1 and CDR2 from the germline V gene are LNHDA and SQIVND (reference sequence). CDR3 length equals 15 residues. V lost 2 bases to trimming and J lost 2 bases, with 12 bases between them. CDR3 nucleotides: TGTGCCAGTAGTATAACCCCCAATGCTAACACTGAAGCTTTCTTT. The encoded protein is CASSITPNANTEAFF.

The chain links TRBV6-6 to TRBJ2-5; 7 positions match TRBD1. Germline CDR1 MNHNY, CDR2 SVGAGI (reference sequence). The CDR3 is made up of 14 amino acids. The V gene end was trimmed by 4 bases and the J gene end by 5 bases; junction bases not matched to a gene: 7. The CDR3 sequence: CASSSQGVRETQYF. As DNA, the CDR3 is TGTGCCAGCAGTTCTCAGGGGGTCAGGGAGACCCAGTACTTC.

This chain links TRBV6-4 with TRBJ2-1; 7 bases are a match to TRBD1. CDR3 length: 15 amino acids. V lost 0 bases, J lost 7 bases, and 6 bases stayed unmatched. Germline CDR1 MRHNA, CDR2 SNTAGT. As DNA, the CDR3 is TGTGCCAGCAGTGACTCATTAGGGGGCTGGAATGAGCAGTTCTTC. Translated, it gives CASSDSLGGWNEQFF.

Only one count was recorded for this clone. V is TRBV5-6 and J is TRBJ2-1; the match to TRBD1 covers 10 bases. V shed 6 bases and J 4 bases; nucleotides not matched to a gene: 7. Germline V gene lookup returns CDR1 SGHDT and CDR2 YYEEEE. The CDR3 has 15 residues. Here the CDR3 reads CASNRGTGVYNEQFF. CDR3 DNA: TGTGCCAGCAACCGAGGGACAGGGGTTTACAATGAGCAGTTCTTC.

V and J are TRBV13 and TRBJ2-7, with 7 bases identical to TRBD1. CDR1 PRHDT and CDR2 FYEKMQ come from the germline V gene (reference sequence). Trimming cost V 4 bases and J 5 bases; bases outside gene matches: 11. The CDR3 loop spans 15 amino acids. In nucleotides, the CDR3 is TGTGCCAGCAGCTACACTGACAGGGCAAGGGACGAGCAGTACTTC. Encoded protein: CASSYTDRARDEQYF.

This clone was found a few times. This CDR3 is CATSTRGGVSNQPQHF. The CDR3 DNA reads TGTGCCACCAGCACCCGTGGAGGGGTTAGCAATCAGCCCCAGCATTTT. The chain carries TRBV15 and TRBJ1-5, with D possibly TRBD1 on 5 matching bases. The CDR3 has 16 amino acids. Trimming cost V 4 bases and J 0 bases, with 13 bases left between them. The germline V gene has CDR1 LNHNV and CDR2 YYDKDF (reference sequence).

This clone was observed a single time. This chain connects TRBV27 to TRBJ1-1; D ambiguous. The V end lost 5 bases, the J end lost 5 bases, and 12 bases lay between the germline ends. CDR1 MNHEY and CDR2 SMNVEV come from the germline V gene (reference sequence). The length of the CDR3 is 13 residues. The chain's CDR3 is CASSPRDFTEAFF. CDR3 DNA sequence: TGTGCCAGCAGTCCTCGAGACTTTACTGAAGCTTTCTTT.

The chain uses TRBV6-4 and TRBJ1-1; D may be TRBD1 (5 bases). Germline V lookup: CDR1 MRHNA, CDR2 SNTAGT. The CDR3 runs 14 residues. V dropped 0 bases and J dropped 1 base, with 6 bases sitting between them. CDR3 protein: CASSDSTENTEAFF. CDR3 sequence (DNA): TGTGCCAGCAGTGACTCGACAGAGAACACTGAAGCTTTCTTT.

The chain employs TRBV19 and TRBJ2-1; D not resolved. This CDR3 spans 14 amino acids. Germline V CDR1 and CDR2: LNHDA, SQIVND (reference sequence). The V and J ends lost 3 bases and 0 bases respectively, with 6 bases between them. CDR3 sequence reads: CASSIVSSYNEQFF. The CDR3 bases are TGTGCCAGTAGTATCGTTAGCTCCTACAATGAGCAGTTCTTC. Full variable domain (missing parts from reference TRBV19 and TRBJ2-1): DGGITQSPKYLFRKEGQNVTLSCEQNLNHDAMYWYRQDPGQGLRLIYYSQIVNDFQKGDIAEGYSVSREKKESFPLTVTSAQKNPTAFYLCASSIVSSYNEQFFGPGTRLTVL.

The chain combines TRBV6-4 with TRBJ2-3; D may be TRBD1 (5 bases). V was cut by 3 bases and J by 0 bases, with 13 bases left in between. This CDR3 contains 16 residues. Germline lookup yields CDR1 MRHNA and CDR2 SNTAGT. The CDR3 DNA reads as TGTGCCAGCAGTGAGTGGGGCACTACTAGCACAGATACGCAGTATTTT. Residues: CASSEWGTTSTDTQYF.

The chain employs TRBV5-4 and TRBJ1-1, with D maybe TRBD1 (6 bases). Germline CDR1 SGHNT, CDR2 YYREEE (reference sequence). CDR3 length: 14 amino acids. Trimming removed 2 bases at V and 9 bases at J, with 17 bases between. CDR3 in DNA: TGTGCCAGCAGCTTTGGACAGCATTACGTGAAAGCTTTCTTT. Protein: CASSFGQHYVKAFF.

This clone was picked up a small number of times. The V gene is TRBV7-9, the J gene TRBJ2-2; 8 bases line up with TRBD2. Germline V gives CDR1 SEHNR, CDR2 FQNEAQ (reference sequence). With 3 bases clipped from V and 6 bases from J, the junction kept 9 bases outside the gene matches. This CDR3 region has 16 residues. The CDR3 region has the DNA TGTGCCAGCAGCTTTTATGACTTAGCGGGGTCCGGGGAGCTGTTTTTT. Amino acids: CASSFYDLAGSGELFF. The complete variable domain, with remaining parts taken from reference TRBV7-9 and TRBJ2-2, reads DTGVSQNPRHKITKRGQNVTFRCDPISEHNRLYWYRQTLGQGPEFLTYFQNEAQLEKSRLLSDRFSAERPKGSFSTLEIQRTEQGDSAMYLCASSFYDLAGSGELFFGEGSRLTVL.

This chain joins TRBV6-5 and TRBJ2-7; D tentatively fits TRBD1 or TRBD2 (5 bases each). From germline, CDR1 is MNHEY and CDR2 SVGAGI. V was pared by 7 bases and J by 3 bases, with 13 bases between. The CDR3 extends over 13 amino acids. CDR3 in DNA: TGTGCCAGCACCCCCGGGGCTTTCTACGAGCAGTACTTC. This encodes CASTPGAFYEQYF.

The chain uses TRBV19 and TRBJ2-1; D gene unclear. Germline CDR1 reads LNHDA; CDR2 reads SQIVND (reference sequence). This CDR3 comprises 15 residues. V was cut by 7 bases and J by 3 bases, with 16 bases left in between. The chain's CDR3 is CASTPTGSLYNEQFF. Here the CDR3 DNA reads TGTGCCAGTACCCCAACCGGCAGCCTCTACAATGAGCAGTTCTTC.